Below, 30 T cell receptor beta chains from the same sample are listed, as sequenced in a study of cytomegalovirus exposure and HLA in healthy donors. TCRdb keeps only in-frame clones here, not all; method: immunoSEQ multiplex PCR. Of about 180,000 clones listed, 85% were seen once; the top ten hold roughly 15%. Sequenced: PBMCs. The receptors derive from a man aged 18 to 30 in good health and CMV-seropositive.

The chain joins TRBV2 to TRBJ1-3; possibly TRBD1 for D (6 bases). The CDR3 runs to 13 residues. The V and J ends lost 8 bases and 7 bases respectively, with 15 bases between them. The germline CDR1 and CDR2 sequences are SNHLY and FYNNEI. CDR3 region: CASETGSSNTIYF. CDR3 nucleotides: TGTGCCAGCGAAACAGGGTCTTCGAACACCATATATTTT.

This clone was counted a few times. The chain uses TRBV5-5 and TRBJ2-7; TRBD1 is a possible D gene (5 bases). Germline values: CDR1 SGHKS, CDR2 YYEKEE (reference sequence). The V end lost 4 bases, the J end lost 7 bases, and 15 bases lay between the germline ends. The CDR3 has 13 amino acids. This CDR3 reads CASSHRQSTEQYF. The DNA for the CDR3 is TGTGCCAGCAGCCACAGACAGTCTACGGAGCAGTACTTC.

The chain couples TRBV5-1 to TRBJ2-1, with 10 nucleotides matching TRBD2. V lost 0 bases to trimming and J lost 2 bases; unmatched junction nucleotides: 5. CDR1 SGHRS and CDR2 YFSETQ come from the germline V gene. The CDR3 extends over 17 amino acids. CDR3 loop: CASSLAGSGGTYNEQFF. The CDR3 DNA reads as TGCGCCAGCAGCTTGGCCGGTAGCGGGGGGACCTACAATGAGCAGTTCTTC.

The DNA of the CDR3 is TGTGCCAGCAGGCAGGACACTACCTACGAGCAGTACTTC. This encodes CASRQDTTYEQYF. V usage is TRBV6-4 and J usage is TRBJ2-7; a possible D gene is TRBD1 (5 bases). The CDR3 loop spans 13 amino acids. Germline CDR1 MRHNA, CDR2 SNTAGT. Trimming removed 6 bases at V and 2 bases at J, with 11 bases between.

This chain joins TRBV5-6 and TRBJ1-1, with 9 bases fitting TRBD1. This CDR3 is built from 16 residues. Trimming at V came to 0 bases and at J to 3 bases, leaving 6 bases not matched to a gene. CDR1 is SGHDT and CDR2 is YYEEEE in the germline V gene. The CDR3 sequence is CASSLVPGQGYTEAFF. For the CDR3, the DNA is TGTGCCAGCAGCTTGGTACCGGGACAGGGTTACACTGAAGCTTTCTTT.

V gene TRBV30 combines with J gene TRBJ2-7; no clear D. In germline, CDR1 is GTSNPN, CDR2 SVGIG (reference sequence). Between the trimmed V and J ends, which lost 0 bases and 1 base, there was a span of 7 bases. The CDR3 covers 13 residues. The DNA of the CDR3 is TGTGCCTGGAGTGTCGGGTTATCCTACGAGCAGTACTTC. This codes for CAWSVGLSYEQYF. Full variable domain (missing parts from reference TRBV30 and TRBJ2-7): SQTIHQWPATLVQPVGSPLSLECTVEGTSNPNLYWYRQAAGRGLQLLFYSVGIGQISSEVPQNLSASRPQDRQFILSSKKLLLSDSGFYLCAWSVGLSYEQYFGPGTRLTVT.

Here the CDR3 DNA reads TGTGCCAGCAGTTTATCACTAGCGTCCAATGAGCAGTTCTTC. The encoded protein is CASSLSLASNEQFF. V usage is TRBV27 and J usage is TRBJ2-1; 7 nucleotides agree with TRBD2. The length of the CDR3 is 14 residues. V trimming: 0 bases; J trimming: 6 bases; junction bases outside the gene matches: 2. Germline assignment: CDR1 MNHEY and CDR2 SMNVEV (reference sequence).

The V call is TRBV7-2, the J call TRBJ2-7, with 9 bases identical to TRBD2. The CDR3 runs 15 residues. J gave up 1 base and V 2 bases, and 3 bases lay outside the gene matches. Germline V gene sequence: CDR1 SGHTA, CDR2 FQGNSA. CDR3 DNA: TGTGCCAGCAGCTTAAGGCGGGGGGGTTCCTACGAGCAGTACTTC. This codes for CASSLRRGGSYEQYF.

The rearrangement joins TRBV4-1 to TRBJ2-3, with TRBD2 matching over 14 bases. With 4 bases clipped from V and 6 bases from J, the junction kept 3 bases outside the gene matches. CDR1 and CDR2 (germline): MGHRA, YSYEKL. This CDR3 contains 15 residues. CDR3 region: CASSRGTSGSDTQYF. The CDR3 DNA follows: TGCGCCAGCAGCCGCGGGACTAGCGGGAGTGATACGCAGTATTTT.

This chain links TRBV2 with TRBJ2-5; 7 bases align to TRBD1. V dropped 3 bases and J dropped 1; count of bases not matched to a gene: 8. Germline CDR1 SNHLY, CDR2 FYNNEI. The CDR3 contains 16 residues. CDR3: CASSDPGGIPQETQYF. The CDR3, as DNA: TGTGCCAGCAGTGATCCAGGGGGTATACCCCAAGAGACCCAGTACTTC.

The chain combines TRBV6-6 with TRBJ2-7; TRBD1 is a possible D gene (5 bases). Deletions cut 2 bases from V and 3 bases from J, with 11 bases between. The CDR3 is 14 amino acids. Germline lookup yields CDR1 MNHNY and CDR2 SVGAGI (reference sequence). DNA of the CDR3: TGTGCCAGCAGTTACGGGGCTACCTACTACGAGCAGTACTTC. Translation gives CASSYGATYYEQYF.

The V call is TRBV19, the J call TRBJ2-7; D is unresolved. Trimming pared 3 bases from V and 3 bases from J, leaving 9 bases between. Germline V gene sequence: CDR1 LNHDA, CDR2 SQIVND (reference sequence). This CDR3 has 13 residues. The CDR3 reads CASSIGTDYEQYF. CDR3 bases: TGTGCCAGTAGTATCGGTACTGACTACGAGCAGTACTTC.

The V and J genes are TRBV27 and TRBJ1-5; D not certain. This CDR3 is built from 15 residues. Between the trimmed V and J ends, which lost 5 bases and 9 bases, there was a span of 20 bases. Germline V gene data show CDR1 as MNHEY and CDR2 as SMNVEV (reference sequence). The CDR3 is CASSPGVQPDLPQHF. As DNA, the CDR3 is TGTGCCAGCAGTCCTGGAGTCCAGCCAGATTTGCCCCAGCATTTT.

The V call is TRBV29-1, the J call TRBJ2-7, with TRBD2 as a possible D gene (6 bases). Germline values: CDR1 SQVTM, CDR2 ANQGSEA. There are 14 residues in the CDR3. V was shortened by 3 bases and J by 3 bases, with 15 bases between the two germline ends. The CDR3 spells CSVEEGPPFYEQYF. CDR3 DNA: TGCAGCGTTGAGGAGGGTCCTCCTTTCTACGAGCAGTACTTC.

The rearrangement uses TRBV6-5 and TRBJ2-5, with TRBD1 matching 7 bases. Germline V lookup: CDR1 MNHEY, CDR2 SVGAGI. The trim removed 0 bases at V and 4 bases at J, leaving 2 bases unmatched. The CDR3 is 14 residues long. The CDR3: CASSYSTGAETQYF. Here the CDR3 DNA reads TGTGCCAGCAGTTACTCTACAGGGGCAGAGACCCAGTACTTC.

CDR3 loop: CASSPGTATDTQYF. CDR3 DNA sequence: TGTGCCAGCAGCCCCGGGACAGCCACAGATACGCAGTATTTT. The V and J genes are TRBV9 and TRBJ2-3; 7 bases line up with TRBD1. CDR1 SGDLS and CDR2 YYNGEE come from the germline V gene. The trim removed 4 bases at V and 2 bases at J, leaving 4 bases unmatched. The CDR3 has 14 residues. Supplemented by reference TRBV9 and TRBJ2-3, the full variable domain reads DSGVTQTPKHLITATGQRVTLRCSPRSGDLSVYWYQQSLDQGLQFLIQYYNGEERAKGNILERFSAQQFPDLHSELNLSSLELGDSALYFCASSPGTATDTQYFGPGTRLTVL.

This clone was recorded only once. The rearrangement joins TRBV6-1 to TRBJ1-2, with TRBD1 as a possible D gene (5 bases). Germline CDR1 and CDR2: MNHNS and SASEGT. Trimming took off 1 base at V and 8 bases at J, with 14 bases between the two ends. The CDR3 length is 14 residues. CDR3 sequence: CASSEVAVQGGYTF. The CDR3 nucleotides read TGTGCCAGCAGTGAAGTGGCGGTGCAGGGAGGCTACACCTTC.

This rearrangement joins TRBV2 to TRBJ2-7; perhaps TRBD1 as D (6 bases). The ends were cut back, 9 bases at V and 3 bases at J, with 15 bases in the middle. Germline lookup yields CDR1 SNHLY and CDR2 FYNNEI. The CDR3 covers 13 residues. This CDR3 reads CASQGGEGYEQYF. The CDR3 nucleotides read TGTGCCAGTCAAGGGGGTGAGGGCTACGAGCAGTACTTC.

The chain couples TRBV5-4 to TRBJ2-5; maybe TRBD1 (6 bases). From germline, CDR1 is SGHNT and CDR2 YYREEE (reference sequence). The CDR3 covers 15 residues. V was clipped by 0 bases and J by 5 bases, with 14 bases between them. CDR3 residues: CASSLVLSGQETQYF. The DNA for the CDR3 is TGTGCCAGCAGCTTGGTGCTGTCAGGACAGGAGACCCAGTACTTC.

This clone has more than one count but fewer than ten. This CDR3 is CASSGGTGGNQPQHF. Written as DNA, the CDR3 is TGTGCCAGCAGTGGCGGGACAGGGGGCAATCAGCCCCAGCATTTT. The chain links TRBV2 to TRBJ1-5; TRBD1 agrees at 10 bases. Germline values: CDR1 SNHLY, CDR2 FYNNEI. This CDR3 spans 15 amino acids. V was clipped by 4 bases and J by 2 bases; unmatched bases: 2.

V is TRBV2 and J is TRBJ2-3, with TRBD2 identical over 10 bases. V trimming: 6 bases; J trimming: 1 base; junction bases outside the gene matches: 4. From germline, CDR1 is SNHLY and CDR2 FYNNEI. The length of the CDR3 is 15 residues. Here the CDR3 DNA reads TGTGCCAGCAGGCCGAGCGGGAGGGGCACAGATACGCAGTATTTT. Translation: CASRPSGRGTDTQYF.

V and J are TRBV27 and TRBJ1-1, with D possibly TRBD1 on 6 matching bases. V dropped 3 bases and J dropped 1 base, with 15 bases sitting between them. The CDR3 length is 16 residues. CDR1 and CDR2 (germline): MNHEY, SMNVEV (reference sequence). The CDR3 DNA follows: TGTGCCAGCAGTTTTATCAGGGGAGTCGGGAACACTGAAGCTTTCTTT. The encoded protein is CASSFIRGVGNTEAFF.

This sequence joins TRBV19 and TRBJ1-1, with D possibly being TRBD1 (6 bases). V lost 3 bases and J 1 base, leaving 12 bases between the germline ends. This CDR3 has 15 residues. Germline values: CDR1 LNHDA, CDR2 SQIVND (reference sequence). The CDR3, as DNA: TGTGCCAGTAGTATCGGGGGGGCGCGGAACACTGAAGCTTTCTTT. Residues: CASSIGGARNTEAFF.

V usage is TRBV4-2 and J usage is TRBJ2-3; 14 bases align to TRBD2. Germline assignment: CDR1 LGHNA and CDR2 YNFKEQ. The CDR3 has 16 amino acids. After removal of 5 bases from V and 9 bases from J, the junction contained 10 bases not matched to a gene. The CDR3, as DNA: TGTGCCAGCAGCGTTCCCGGGACTAGCGGGAGAGGAACGCAGTATTTT. Residues: CASSVPGTSGRGTQYF.

The V call is TRBV27, the J call TRBJ1-1, with TRBD1 identical over 7 bases. Per the germline V gene, CDR1 is MNHEY and CDR2 is SMNVEV (reference sequence). V lost 8 bases to trimming and J lost 3 bases; unmatched junction nucleotides: 12. The length of the CDR3 is 15 residues. The DNA of the CDR3 is TGTGCCAGCGCCCGGACAGGTATTGATGACACTGAAGCTTTCTTT. This sequence encodes CASARTGIDDTEAFF.

The genes are TRBV10-2 and TRBJ2-2, with TRBD2 identical over 14 bases. The CDR3 consists of 17 residues. The V gene end was trimmed by 2 bases and the J gene end by 4 bases; junction bases not matched to a gene: 3. The germline V gene encodes CDR1 WSHSY and CDR2 SAAADI. CDR3 in DNA: TGCGCCAGCAGTGAGCCGGGACTAGCGGGGGCCACCGGGGAGCTGTTTTTT. Translation: CASSEPGLAGATGELFF.

V gene TRBV28 combines with J gene TRBJ2-5; D possibly corresponds to TRBD2 (6 bases). Germline CDR1 and CDR2: MDHEN and SYDVKM. This CDR3 spans 17 amino acids. The V end was cut by 4 bases, the J end by 6 bases, with 24 bases between. In DNA form, the CDR3 reads TGTGCCAGCAGTTGGGAAAGGAGCGGGCGGCCTGAGAAGACCCAGTACTTC. Amino acids: CASSWERSGRPEKTQYF.

The V call is TRBV2, the J call TRBJ2-1, with 7 bases lining up with TRBD2. The CDR3 sequence is 14 residues long. Germline values: CDR1 SNHLY, CDR2 FYNNEI. J lost 2 bases, V lost 8 bases, and 6 bases had no gene match. CDR3: CASQLSGPYNEQFF. The CDR3 nucleotides are TGTGCCAGCCAACTTAGCGGGCCCTACAATGAGCAGTTCTTC. The whole variable domain, remainder taken from reference TRBV2 and TRBJ2-1, is EPEVTQTPSHQVTQMGQEVILRCVPISNHLYFYWYRQILGQKVEFLVSFYNNEISEKSEIFDDQFSVERPDGSNFTLKIRSTKLEDSAMYFCASQLSGPYNEQFFGPGTRLTVL.

The chain is built from TRBV4-1 and TRBJ1-2; maybe TRBD1 (5 bases). The V gene lost 4 bases and the J gene lost 4 bases, with 22 bases spanning the gap. The CDR3 runs to 17 residues. Germline loops: CDR1 MGHRA, CDR2 YSYEKL. CDR3 in DNA: TGCGCCAGCAGCCCTAATCCGGCCGGCGGGGGTCCCTATGGCTACACCTTC. It translates to CASSPNPAGGGPYGYTF.

The chain carries TRBV27 and TRBJ2-3; D is undetermined. V lost 4 bases to trimming and J lost 2 bases, with 10 bases between them. The CDR3 contains 14 residues. Germline CDR1 reads MNHEY; CDR2 reads SMNVEV (reference sequence). DNA for the CDR3: TGTGCCAGCAGTTCCCACGCGGCCACAGATACGCAGTATTTT. Its translation is CASSSHAATDTQYF.